One sample yielded the 14 T cell receptor beta chains listed below, sequenced in a study of blood T cell repertoires in COVID-19. Profiled with immunoSEQ multiplex PCR; TCRdb holds only in-frame clones, not every one. The sample records about 64,000 clones, more than 70% being singletons. Sequences were obtained from peripheral blood. Source of these receptors: a man aged 70-80 years with acute or convalescent COVID-19.

The rearrangement links TRBV3-1 (or the pseudogene TRBV3-2) to TRBJ2-5, with a possible D match to TRBD1 (6 bases). This CDR3 spans 15 amino acids. Germline V gene data show CDR1 as LGHDT and CDR2 as YNNKEL (reference sequence). V was shortened by 4 bases and J by 4 bases, with 16 bases between the two germline ends. CDR3 region: CASSPSSAGAETQYF. The CDR3 nucleotides read TGTGCCAGCAGCCCTTCTTCAGCAGGGGCAGAGACCCAGTACTTC.

This rearrangement joins TRBV18 to TRBJ1-5; TRBD1 might be the D (5 bases). The CDR3 length is 16 residues. V was pared by 5 bases and J by 7 bases, with 21 bases between. Germline CDR1 and CDR2: KGHSH and LQKENI. The CDR3 here is CASSNPGGDGGQPQHF. Written as DNA, the CDR3 is TGTGCCAGCTCAAACCCCGGGGGGGACGGAGGACAGCCCCAGCATTTT.

The chain employs TRBV2 and TRBJ2-2; 7 bases align to TRBD1. This CDR3 contains 16 residues. The V gene's germline CDR1 is SNHLY and CDR2 FYNNEI. After removal of 2 bases from V and 1 base from J, the junction contained 4 bases not matched to a gene. The CDR3: CASSERDRKNTGELFF. CDR3 coding DNA: TGTGCCAGCAGTGAAAGGGACAGAAAGAACACCGGGGAGCTGTTTTTT.

This clone came up once. The rearrangement uses TRBV19 and TRBJ1-5; no firm D call. Trimming shortened V by 7 bases and J by 0 bases, and 10 bases separated the two germline ends. This CDR3 comprises 14 residues. The germline gives CDR1 LNHDA, CDR2 SQIVND (reference sequence). CDR3 sequence reads: CASNGGYSNQPQHF. The CDR3 DNA reads as TGTGCCAGTAACGGAGGCTATAGCAATCAGCCCCAGCATTTT.

CDR3 bases: TGTGCCAGCAGCGACAGGGGAGGTAACTATGGCTACACCTTC. Translated, it gives CASSDRGGNYGYTF. V gene TRBV2 combines with J gene TRBJ1-2; 8 bases map to TRBD1. V was pared by 6 bases and J by 1 base, with 4 bases of the junction left unmatched. Germline V CDR1 and CDR2: SNHLY, FYNNEI. The CDR3 has 14 amino acids.

The chain has TRBV27 and TRBJ1-2; TRBD1 matches 8 bases. The CDR3 is 13 amino acids. Per germline, CDR1 MNHEY and CDR2 SMNVEV (reference sequence). V trimming: 8 bases; J trimming: 1 base; junction bases outside the gene matches: 3. The DNA of the CDR3 is TGTGCCAGCTACGGACAGGGTAACTATGGCTACACCTTC. The encoded protein is CASYGQGNYGYTF.

V is TRBV13 and J is TRBJ2-7; 9 positions match TRBD2. With 5 bases clipped from V and 4 bases from J, the junction kept 12 bases outside the gene matches. Germline CDR1 reads PRHDT; CDR2 reads FYEKMQ (reference sequence). The CDR3 loop spans 16 amino acids. CDR3 loop: CASSPESGGTLYEQYF. The CDR3 DNA is TGTGCCAGCAGCCCCGAAAGCGGGGGGACACTTTACGAGCAGTACTTC.

This clone was picked up one time. The chain recombines TRBV4-3 with TRBJ1-2, with D uncertain. This CDR3 has 15 amino acids. Germline values: CDR1 LGHNA, CDR2 YSLEER. Deletions cut 2 bases from V and 2 bases from J, with 12 bases between. CDR3 in amino acids: CASSQNQGGNYGYTF. In nucleotides, the CDR3 is TGCGCCAGCAGCCAAAATCAAGGAGGGAACTATGGCTACACCTTC.

The chain is built from TRBV13 and TRBJ2-7, with TRBD1 identical over 8 bases. V shed 5 bases, J shed 3 bases, and the junction held 24 bases outside the gene matches. The CDR3 is made up of 20 amino acids. Germline assignment: CDR1 PRHDT and CDR2 FYEKMQ (reference sequence). In DNA, the CDR3 is TGTGCCAGCAGCCTACCTGCCTTCGGGACAGGCTCTCAACCGAACTACGAGCAGTACTTC. This encodes CASSLPAFGTGSQPNYEQYF. Filled out from reference TRBV13 and TRBJ2-7, the complete variable domain reads AAGVIQSPRHLIKEKRETATLKCYPIPRHDTVYWYQQGPGQDPQFLISFYEKMQSDKGSIPDRFSAQQFSDYHSELNMSSLELGDSALYFCASSLPAFGTGSQPNYEQYFGPGTRLTVT.

V usage is TRBV28 and J usage is TRBJ1-1; D not resolved. Per the germline V gene, CDR1 is MDHEN and CDR2 is SYDVKM. CDR3 size: 14 residues. Trimming stripped 5 bases from V and 1 base from J, with 11 bases between. CDR3 in DNA: TGTGCCAGCAGTACACAGCAACCGAACACTGAAGCTTTCTTT. This sequence encodes CASSTQQPNTEAFF.

The chain joins TRBV6-5 to TRBJ2-7, with 7 bases aligning to TRBD1. This CDR3 is built from 15 residues. Per the germline V gene, CDR1 is MNHEY and CDR2 is SVGAGI. V lost 6 bases and J lost 4; bases outside the gene matches: 12. CDR3 coding DNA: TGTGCCAGCAGGGCAGGGACAGTTGGACGGTACGAGCAGTACTTC. Protein product: CASRAGTVGRYEQYF.

In its sample, this clone was seen once. The chain carries TRBV23-1 and TRBJ2-7; D might be TRBD1 (5 bases). TRBV23-1 carries the ORF label, with uncertain function. CDR3 size: 16 residues. Trimming stripped 6 bases from V and 2 bases from J, with 20 bases between. This chain's CDR3 is CASRPKRQLPTYEQYF. CDR3 in DNA: TGCGCCAGCAGACCAAAAAGACAGTTACCTACCTACGAGCAGTACTTC.

This clone has a handful of counts. V usage is TRBV3-1 (or the pseudogene TRBV3-2) and J usage is TRBJ1-2; TRBD1 is a possible D gene (5 bases). The CDR3 contains 14 residues. Trimming pared 5 bases from V and 5 bases from J, leaving 15 bases between. From germline, CDR1 is LGHDT and CDR2 YNNKEL (reference sequence). CDR3 protein: CASSLQAAPYGYTF. CDR3 nucleotide sequence: TGTGCCAGCAGCTTACAGGCCGCCCCGTATGGCTACACCTTC.

The chain is built from TRBV18 and TRBJ2-3; 10 nucleotides agree with TRBD2. CDR1 is KGHSH and CDR2 is LQKENI in the germline V gene. CDR3 length: 15 residues. V lost 3 bases, J lost 1 base, and 1 base stayed unmatched. Here the CDR3 reads CASSPGTSGTDTQYF. The CDR3 region has the DNA TGTGCCAGCTCACCCGGGACTAGCGGCACAGATACGCAGTATTTT.